The next 24 T cell receptor beta chains were all read from a single sample in a study of a mutant IDH1 vaccine in newly diagnosed glioma. No antigens are known for them. As for time point: week 23, last vaccination. Vaccine doses each comprised 300 ug of mutant IDH1 20-mer peptide, with topical imiquimod. The table came from immunoSEQ multiplex PCR; TCRdb's copy has only in-frame clones and leaves some out. The data hold roughly 52,000 clones, with about four fifths observed a single time. The sample was PBMCs, taken from a glioma patient whose treatment included an IDH1 peptide vaccine. These receptors all stem from a man aged 35-49 years with glioma.

J is TRBJ1-1 and V is TRBV4-1; TRBD1 aligns across 7 bases. Trimming took 4 bases from V and 4 from J; bases not matched to a gene: 9. The CDR3 runs 15 residues. Germline CDR1 reads MGHRA; CDR2 reads YSYEKL. The CDR3: CASSRPDREGTEAFF. In nucleotides, the CDR3 is TGCGCCAGCAGCCGACCTGACAGGGAAGGCACTGAAGCTTTCTTT.

The chain has TRBV5-8 and TRBJ2-2; the D is unclear. Germline lookup yields CDR1 SGHTS and CDR2 YDEGEE. V lost 4 bases to trimming and J lost 1 base, with 8 bases between them. CDR3 size: 14 residues. CDR3 coding DNA: TGTGCCAGCAGCCCTTATCGGAACACCGGGGAGCTGTTTTTT. Translated, it gives CASSPYRNTGELFF.

The rearrangement joins TRBV12-5 to TRBJ1-1; D may be TRBD1 (6 bases). Germline CDR1 and CDR2: LGHNT and FRNRAP. Trimming left V 4 bases short and J 0 bases short, with 12 bases between. The CDR3 is 15 residues long. For the CDR3, the DNA is TGTGCTAGTGGTTCCCCAGGGGTGTTGAACACTGAAGCTTTCTTT. Its translation is CASGSPGVLNTEAFF.

This clone was seen only a few times. The chain combines TRBV4-2 with TRBJ1-1, with D hard to call. There are 13 residues in the CDR3. Germline assignment: CDR1 LGHNA and CDR2 YNFKEQ. The germline V and J ends were trimmed by 0 bases and 2 bases, with 4 bases remaining between them. This chain's CDR3 is CASSQDLNTEAFF. CDR3 sequence (DNA): TGTGCCAGCAGCCAAGATCTAAACACTGAAGCTTTCTTT.

This chain connects TRBV29-1 to TRBJ1-6, with D possibly being TRBD1 (5 bases). This CDR3 is 13 amino acids long. Germline V gene sequence: CDR1 SQVTM, CDR2 ANQGSEA. Deletions cut 4 bases from V and 7 bases from J, with 11 bases between. The chain's CDR3 is CSVVRGVNSPLHF. The CDR3 nucleotides read TGCAGCGTTGTCCGAGGGGTCAATTCACCCCTCCACTTT.

Note on this clone: The junction and the germline gene differ at one end; a read error may be behind it. The CDR3 reads CASSVATGDQYF. CDR3 in DNA: TGTGCCAGCAGCGTAGCTACGGGTGACCAGTACTTC. This chain connects TRBV7-2 to TRBJ2-5; D gene uncertain. Germline CDR1 and CDR2: SGHTA and FQGNSA. The CDR3 has 12 amino acids.

The chain carries TRBV29-1 and TRBJ1-1; D not certain. V was pared by 0 bases and J by 7 bases, with 12 bases between. This CDR3 spans 13 amino acids. From germline, CDR1 is SQVTM and CDR2 ANQGSEA. The DNA of the CDR3 is TGCAGCGTTGAAGAACTGTCGGGCCTTGAAGCTTTCTTT. Translating it yields CSVEELSGLEAFF.

This clone came up a few times. V gene TRBV27 combines with J gene TRBJ1-6; possibly TRBD1 for D (5 bases). From germline, CDR1 is MNHEY and CDR2 SMNVEV (reference sequence). This CDR3 contains 15 residues. The V gene lost 5 bases and the J gene lost 10 bases, with 18 bases spanning the gap. CDR3 coding DNA: TGTGCCAGCAGTCGGGGCAGGGAGGTTTCGTCACCCCTCCACTTT. Amino acids: CASSRGREVSSPLHF.

CDR3 coding DNA: TGCGCCAGCAGCCGGGGACAGGGAAGCCTTAACACTGAAGCTTTCTTT. Translation gives CASSRGQGSLNTEAFF. The rearrangement uses TRBV5-1 and TRBJ1-1; 9 positions match TRBD1. CDR1 is SGHRS and CDR2 is YFSETQ in the germline V gene. The J segment lost 2 bases and the V segment lost 4 bases, leaving 9 bases of the junction unmatched. This CDR3 region has 16 residues. Supplemented by reference TRBV5-1 and TRBJ1-1, the full variable domain reads KAGVTQTPRYLIKTRGQQVTLSCSPISGHRSVSWYQQTPGQGLQFLFEYFSETQRNKGNFPGRFSGRQFSNSRSEMNVSTLELGDSALYLCASSRGQGSLNTEAFFGQGTRLTVV.

Only a few counts were recorded for this clone. The rearrangement links TRBV11-2 to TRBJ1-1; 10 bases map to TRBD1. After removal of 5 bases from V and 4 bases from J, the junction contained 7 bases not matched to a gene. The germline gives CDR1 SGHAT, CDR2 FQNNGV. The CDR3 loop spans 15 amino acids. The CDR3 coding sequence is TGTGCCAGCAGCAGCACGTGGACAGGGGGCACTGAAGCTTTCTTT. It is translated as CASSSTWTGGTEAFF.

This chain's CDR3 is CASSLEALYEQYF. CDR3 bases: TGTGCCAGCAGCTTAGAAGCACTCTACGAGCAGTACTTC. This rearrangement joins TRBV7-2 to TRBJ2-7; D is unclear. Germline V CDR1 and CDR2: SGHTA, FQGNSA. This CDR3 comprises 13 residues. With 1 base removed from V and 3 bases from J, the gap between germline ends came to 7 bases.

V usage is TRBV27 and J usage is TRBJ1-1; 7 bases align to TRBD1. V shed 6 bases, J shed 10 bases, and the junction held 11 bases outside the gene matches. Germline CDR1 and CDR2: MNHEY and SMNVEV (reference sequence). The CDR3 extends over 13 amino acids. CDR3 loop: CASRNDRVTRAFF. CDR3 DNA sequence: TGTGCCAGCAGAAATGACAGGGTCACTCGAGCTTTCTTT.

This chain links TRBV28 with TRBJ1-4; no clear D. Germline CDR1 is MDHEN and CDR2 is SYDVKM. V dropped 3 bases and J dropped 8 bases, with 19 bases sitting between them. The CDR3 is made up of 16 amino acids. The CDR3 region is CASSFIRGVLGEKLFF. The CDR3, as DNA: TGTGCCAGCAGTTTTATCCGGGGAGTCCTTGGGGAAAAACTGTTTTTT. Full variable domain (outside the CDR3, taken from reference TRBV28 and TRBJ1-4): DVKVTQSSRYLVKRTGEKVFLECVQDMDHENMFWYRQDPGLGLRLIYFSYDVKMKEKGDIPEGYSVSREKKERFSLILESASTNQTSMYLCASSFIRGVLGEKLFFGSGTQLSVL.

V usage is TRBV18 and J usage is TRBJ1-1, with D possibly matching TRBD1 (5 bases). This CDR3 comprises 13 residues. V lost 1 base and J 5 bases, leaving 8 bases between the germline ends. Germline assignment: CDR1 KGHSH and CDR2 LQKENI. DNA of the CDR3: TGTGCCAGCTCACCACTACAGGAGACTGAAGCTTTCTTT. This gives the protein CASSPLQETEAFF.

This chain connects TRBV30 to TRBJ1-2, with D hard to call. V lost 5 bases to trimming and J lost 4 bases, with 17 bases between them. The CDR3 is made up of 14 amino acids. Per the germline V gene, CDR1 is GTSNPN and CDR2 is SVGIG (reference sequence). The CDR3 region has the DNA TGTGCCTGGGAGCCCCGTGGAGGGTTCTATGGCTACACCTTC. Amino acid sequence: CAWEPRGGFYGYTF.

This clone has more than one count but fewer than ten. CDR3 in DNA: TGCGCCAGCAGCTTGGGCGGTAATGAAAAACTGTTTTTT. Amino acids: CASSLGGNEKLFF. The rearrangement joins TRBV5-1 to TRBJ1-4; D is unresolved. This CDR3 contains 13 residues. In germline, CDR1 is SGHRS, CDR2 YFSETQ. V lost 0 bases to trimming and J lost 4 bases, with 4 bases between them.

The sample holds a few counts of this clone. The CDR3 DNA is TGTGCCAGCAGTTTATCGGGCGGGACGGAAGCTTTCTTT. Encoded protein: CASSLSGGTEAFF. The chain links TRBV27 to TRBJ1-1; TRBD1 is a possible D gene (5 bases). The germline gives CDR1 MNHEY, CDR2 SMNVEV (reference sequence). Trimming left V 0 bases short and J 8 bases short, with 10 bases between. The CDR3 loop spans 13 amino acids.

This chain links TRBV4-1 with TRBJ2-1, with D perhaps TRBD1 (6 bases). In germline, CDR1 is MGHRA, CDR2 YSYEKL. This CDR3 has 14 residues. Trimming took 4 bases from V and 8 from J, leaving 15 bases between them. The CDR3 DNA is TGCGCCAGCAGCCGGGGGCCAGGTATGGATGAGCAGTTCTTC. The encoded protein is CASSRGPGMDEQFF.

As regards this clone: Germline is not matched at one junction end, which may reflect a read error. The gene calls are TRBV10-3 and TRBJ2-7; a possible D gene is TRBD1 (5 bases). The CDR3 contains 15 residues. Germline CDR1 is ENHRY and CDR2 is SYGVKD. CDR3 DNA sequence: TGTGCCATCAGTGAGTCTAAGGCAGGGTCCTCCGAGCAGTACTTC. Residues: CAISESKAGSSEQYF.

The chain links TRBV9 to TRBJ2-5; TRBD2 might be the D (5 bases). The CDR3 covers 16 residues. Per the germline V gene, CDR1 is SGDLS and CDR2 is YYNGEE. The V and J ends lost 0 bases and 5 bases respectively, with 17 bases between them. The CDR3 region is CASSVGGVRGAETQYF. The CDR3 nucleotides are TGTGCCAGCAGCGTAGGTGGGGTCCGGGGTGCGGAGACCCAGTACTTC.

The CDR3 sequence is CASSRSGMQGGTGELFF. CDR3 nucleotide sequence: TGCGCCAGCAGCCGGTCTGGGATGCAGGGAGGCACCGGGGAGCTGTTTTTT. This rearrangement joins TRBV4-1 to TRBJ2-2; weak D call: TRBD2 (6 bases). The CDR3 is made up of 17 amino acids. Trimming stripped 4 bases from V and 4 bases from J, with 19 bases between. Per the germline V gene, CDR1 is MGHRA and CDR2 is YSYEKL.

V gene TRBV6-5 combines with J gene TRBJ1-1; TRBD1 agrees at 7 bases. The length of the CDR3 is 14 residues. The ends lost 6 bases at V and 6 bases at J; junction bases unmatched: 10. From germline, CDR1 is MNHEY and CDR2 SVGAGI. The CDR3 spells CASSRTQGGPEAFF. Here the CDR3 DNA reads TGTGCCAGCAGCCGAACCCAGGGGGGGCCTGAAGCTTTCTTT.

This clone appeared once. This rearrangement joins TRBV4-1 to TRBJ2-5; no firm D call. This CDR3 is 14 amino acids long. In germline, CDR1 is MGHRA, CDR2 YSYEKL. V lost 0 bases and J 1 base, leaving 6 bases between the germline ends. CDR3 nucleotide sequence: TGCGCCAGCAGCCAAGAGGGCAGCCAAGAGACCCAGTACTTC. It yields the protein CASSQEGSQETQYF.

The CDR3 DNA sequence: TGTGCCACCAGCACAGGGGACAGCAAAGATGAAGCTTTCTTT. It specifies CATSTGDSKDEAFF. The chain joins TRBV15 to TRBJ1-1, with 7 bases identical to TRBD1. Germline V CDR1 and CDR2: LNHNV, YYDKDF (reference sequence). This CDR3 region has 14 residues. V gave up 4 bases and J gave up 7 bases; unmatched junction bases: 9.